The clone carrying this T cell receptor beta chain was observed a handful of times. The antigen is unknown. This entry belongs to a study of cytomegalovirus exposure and HLA in healthy donors. Findings and limits, study-wide: The majority of TCR sequences were rare, yet some public TCRs appeared in many donors.

V was clipped by 2 bases and J by 4 bases; unmatched bases: 10. CDR3 length: 17 residues. CDR1 is LGHNA and CDR2 is YNFKEQ in the germline V gene. The PCR contained 60 Vbeta and 13 Jbeta primers. Data came from immunoSEQ multiplex PCR; TCRdb stores just in-frame clones and leaves some out. The sample lists around 220,000 clones, 65% to 90% occurring once. The material sequenced was PBMCs. V gene TRBV4-2 combines with J gene TRBJ2-3, with 9 nucleotides matching TRBD2. The TCR comes from a girl between 5 and 17 years old in good health and CMV-seronegative. This CDR3 reads CASSQKGSGGPPDTQYF. Written as DNA, the CDR3 is TGTGCCAGCAGCCAAAAGGGGAGCGGGGGGCCCCCAGATACGCAGTATTTT.